One sample yielded the 23 T cell receptor beta chains listed below, sequenced in a study of a mutant IDH1 vaccine in newly diagnosed glioma. Regarding time point: baseline, week 1 (first vaccination visit). Treatment meaning: pre-vaccination baseline after standard-of-care therapy. Sequencing was performed with immunoSEQ multiplex PCR; in TCRdb, only in-frame clones are kept and a portion is missing. Here the sample spans approximately 70,000 clones, 79% being singletons. Sequenced material: PBMCs, taken from a glioma patient treated with radiotherapy, temozolomide or both. The origin of the receptors is a man aged 50-59 years with glioma.

This clone was seen only a few times. This rearrangement joins TRBV5-1 to TRBJ2-2, with a tentative D call TRBD2 (5 bases). V shed 0 bases and J shed 1 base, with 10 bases lying between them. This CDR3 is built from 16 residues. Germline loops: CDR1 SGHRS, CDR2 YFSETQ. CDR3 sequence (DNA): TGCGCCAGCAGCTTGGAAGAGGGAAGGAACACCGGGGAGCTGTTTTTT. It translates to CASSLEEGRNTGELFF.

The V call is TRBV7-9, the J call TRBJ2-1; the D is unclear. Germline V gene sequence: CDR1 SEHNR, CDR2 FQNEAQ (reference sequence). Trimming pared 5 bases from V and 8 bases from J, leaving 7 bases between. This CDR3 contains 11 residues. The CDR3, as DNA: TGTGCCAGCAGCCAGGCGGATGAGCAGTTCTTC. It is translated as CASSQADEQFF.

The CDR3 protein is CASSPPSGGLFF. In DNA form, the CDR3 reads TGTGCCAGCAGTCCCCCTAGCGGGGGGCTATTCTTC. The chain recombines TRBV6-6 with TRBJ2-1, with 11 bases lining up with TRBD2. Germline trimming cut 5 bases from V and 16 bases from J; bases unmatched to any gene: 7. Germline values: CDR1 MNHNY, CDR2 SVGAGI (reference sequence). The CDR3 sequence is 12 residues long.

The V and J genes are TRBV19 and TRBJ1-1, with TRBD1 as a possible D gene (5 bases). Trimming took 5 bases from V and 4 from J, leaving 8 bases between them. This CDR3 is built from 12 residues. Germline V gene data show CDR1 as LNHDA and CDR2 as SQIVND (reference sequence). Written as DNA, the CDR3 is TGTGCCAGTAGTCTGGGGCGCACTGAAGCTTTCTTT. This gives the protein CASSLGRTEAFF.

The chain combines TRBV7-9 with TRBJ1-2; D is possibly TRBD1 (6 bases). Germline V CDR1 and CDR2: SEHNR, FQNEAQ (reference sequence). This CDR3 region has 12 residues. V was clipped by 8 bases and J by 7 bases, with 14 bases between them. DNA for the CDR3: TGTGCCAGCGTCGGTGGGGGCGGTGGCTACACCTTC. It specifies CASVGGGGGYTF.

The CDR3 sequence is CASSVGWTGELFF. The CDR3 bases are TGTGCCAGCAGTGTCGGTTGGACCGGGGAGCTGTTTTTT. The chain joins TRBV6-5 to TRBJ2-2; D is ambiguous. CDR1 is MNHEY, CDR2 SVGAGI, per germline. Trimming cost V 5 bases and J 5 bases, with 9 bases left between them. The CDR3 is made up of 13 amino acids.

The chain is built from TRBV30 and TRBJ2-5, with D possibly matching TRBD2 (7 bases). The CDR3 sequence is 14 residues long. The V gene's germline CDR1 is GTSNPN and CDR2 SVGIG (reference sequence). Deletions cut 0 bases from V and 5 bases from J, with 13 bases between. The CDR3 here is CAWSVGGPGETQYF. CDR3 nucleotide sequence: TGTGCCTGGAGTGTGGGGGGGCCGGGGGAGACCCAGTACTTC.

This rearrangement joins TRBV7-8 to TRBJ1-5; no clear D gene. The CDR3 runs 16 residues. V was shortened by 4 bases and J by 5 bases, with 18 bases between the two germline ends. The germline CDR1 and CDR2 sequences are SGHVS and FQNEAQ. CDR3 residues: CASSSEHRGNYQPQHF. In DNA, the CDR3 is TGTGCCAGCAGCTCGGAGCATCGCGGGAACTATCAGCCCCAGCATTTT.

The chain combines TRBV5-1 with TRBJ1-5, with D possibly matching TRBD1 (5 bases). CDR3 length: 16 residues. Germline CDR1 and CDR2: SGHRS and YFSETQ. Trimming took off 4 bases at V and 4 bases at J, with 18 bases between the two ends. The CDR3 sequence: CASSEGGGAGNQPQHF. CDR3 coding DNA: TGCGCCAGCAGCGAAGGAGGAGGGGCGGGTAATCAGCCCCAGCATTTT.

The chain has TRBV5-1 and TRBJ1-1; D is unclear. Germline V gene lookup returns CDR1 SGHRS and CDR2 YFSETQ. V lost 1 base and J lost 1, with 5 bases in between. CDR3 length equals 13 residues. CDR3 in DNA: TGCGCCAGCAGCTTGTCGTCGAACACTGAAGCTTTCTTT. Translating gives CASSLSSNTEAFF.

V is TRBV5-1 and J is TRBJ2-7, with D possibly matching TRBD1 (6 bases). CDR1 and CDR2 (germline): SGHRS, YFSETQ. The length of the CDR3 is 16 residues. V lost 4 bases and J 0 bases, leaving 17 bases between the germline ends. CDR3 loop: CASSLGARDGSYEQYF. The CDR3 DNA reads TGCGCCAGCAGCCTGGGGGCCCGGGACGGCTCCTACGAGCAGTACTTC. The full variable domain, in which reference TRBV5-1 and TRBJ2-7 provide the parts outside the CDR3, is KAGVTQTPRYLIKTRGQQVTLSCSPISGHRSVSWYQQTPGQGLQFLFEYFSETQRNKGNFPGRFSGRQFSNSRSEMNVSTLELGDSALYLCASSLGARDGSYEQYFGPGTRLTVT.

The chain carries TRBV16 and TRBJ1-1, with D unresolved. The V and J ends lost 0 bases and 7 bases respectively, with 12 bases between them. CDR1 and CDR2 from the germline V gene are KGHSY and FQNENV. The CDR3 length is 14 residues. Here the CDR3 reads CASSQSQTPGEAFF. CDR3 nucleotide sequence: TGTGCCAGCAGCCAATCCCAGACCCCCGGTGAAGCTTTCTTT.

CDR3 coding DNA: TGTGCCAGCAGCTTGAAGCGGATCTCCTACAATGAGCAGTTCTTC. Translating gives CASSLKRISYNEQFF. This chain connects TRBV5-6 to TRBJ2-1, with D tentatively TRBD2 (5 bases). V lost 1 base to trimming and J lost 0 bases, with 8 bases between them. This CDR3 has 15 residues. CDR1 is SGHDT, CDR2 YYEEEE, per germline.

V is TRBV2 and J is TRBJ2-1; TRBD2 aligns across 8 bases. V was pared by 8 bases and J by 4 bases, with 10 bases of the junction left unmatched. The CDR3 has 15 residues. Germline V gene lookup returns CDR1 SNHLY and CDR2 FYNNEI. DNA of the CDR3: TGTGCCAGCGGGAGGGAACTAGCGGTTTACAATGAGCAGTTCTTC. Translated, it gives CASGRELAVYNEQFF.

The V and J genes are TRBV29-1 and TRBJ2-7; 7 nucleotides match TRBD2. Germline V gives CDR1 SQVTM, CDR2 ANQGSEA. Trimming at V came to 1 base and at J to 4 bases, leaving 4 bases not matched to a gene. The CDR3 has 13 amino acids. The CDR3 DNA sequence: TGCAGCGTTGAAGTGACTAGCAAGTACGAGCAGTACTTC. The encoded protein is CSVEVTSKYEQYF.

The chain employs TRBV9 and TRBJ2-2; possibly TRBD2 for D (6 bases). Looked up from germline, CDR1 is SGDLS and CDR2 is YYNGEE. Trimming took off 4 bases at V and 4 bases at J, with 14 bases between the two ends. This CDR3 has 15 residues. The CDR3 sequence: CASSSTGASTGELFF. Here the CDR3 DNA reads TGTGCCAGCAGCTCCACGGGAGCGAGCACCGGGGAGCTGTTTTTT.

In its sample, this clone was seen a few times. The rearrangement links TRBV5-1 to TRBJ2-2; a possible D gene is TRBD1 (5 bases). The CDR3 sequence is 14 residues long. Germline CDR1 and CDR2: SGHRS and YFSETQ. Trimming left V 4 bases short and J 1 base short, with 8 bases between. CDR3 loop: CASSVTGNTGELFF. CDR3 DNA: TGCGCCAGCAGCGTCACAGGGAACACCGGGGAGCTGTTTTTT.

The rearrangement links TRBV5-6 to TRBJ1-6, with 9 bases that match TRBD1. V was clipped by 3 bases and J by 8 bases; unmatched bases: 6. CDR1 is SGHDT and CDR2 is YYEEEE in the germline V gene. The CDR3 is 15 residues long. CDR3 sequence (DNA): TGTGCCAGCAGCTCTAGACGACAGGGGGATTCACCCCTCCACTTT. Amino acid sequence: CASSSRRQGDSPLHF.

The rearrangement links TRBV19 to TRBJ2-5, with TRBD1 identical over 8 bases. Germline values: CDR1 LNHDA, CDR2 SQIVND (reference sequence). V lost 4 bases to trimming and J lost 4 bases; unmatched junction nucleotides: 8. The CDR3 length is 15 residues. CDR3 amino acids: CASSTLTGERETQYF. In nucleotides, the CDR3 is TGTGCCAGTAGTACCCTGACAGGGGAAAGAGAGACCCAGTACTTC.

This clone has only a few counts. The chain employs TRBV6-5 and TRBJ1-1; tentative D call: TRBD1 (6 bases). V was shortened by 0 bases and J by 11 bases, with 10 bases between the two germline ends. Looked up from germline, CDR1 is MNHEY and CDR2 is SVGAGI. The CDR3 length is 12 residues. The CDR3 DNA is TGTGCCAGCAGTTACTCGACAGGATTTGCTTTCTTT. Protein sequence: CASSYSTGFAFF.

This chain links TRBV5-1 with TRBJ2-2; 7 bases align to TRBD2. Germline-derived CDR1 and CDR2 are SGHRS and YFSETQ. CDR3 size: 16 residues. J was trimmed by 3 bases and V by 5 bases; bases with no gene match: 10. The DNA of the CDR3 is TGCGCCAGCAGGAGCGGGGCAGAGGCTTACACCGGGGAGCTGTTTTTT. This gives the protein CASRSGAEAYTGELFF.

The gene calls are TRBV27 and TRBJ1-1; 7 nucleotides agree with TRBD1. V shed 4 bases and J 0 bases; nucleotides not matched to a gene: 17. CDR3 length: 19 amino acids. Per the germline V gene, CDR1 is MNHEY and CDR2 is SMNVEV (reference sequence). The CDR3 DNA reads as TGTGCCAGCAGTTCCACATTCCATTTAAACAGGGGCATGAACACTGAAGCTTTCTTT. This gives the protein CASSSTFHLNRGMNTEAFF.

The chain links TRBV6-1 to TRBJ1-4; 8 bases match TRBD1. Germline trimming cut 4 bases from V and 2 bases from J; bases unmatched to any gene: 12. The CDR3 has 18 residues. Per the germline V gene, CDR1 is MNHNS and CDR2 is SASEGT. CDR3 protein: CASSGLQGARLTNEKLFF. The CDR3 nucleotides are TGTGCCAGCAGTGGCTTGCAGGGGGCTCGTCTGACTAATGAAAAACTGTTTTTT.